This entry concerns a single T cell receptor (beta chain). The antigen remains undetermined. This specimen belongs to a study of somatic mutations in cytotoxic T cells in rheumatoid arthritis. Study-wide results and caveats: Neither rheumatoid arthritis patients nor age-matched healthy controls had significantly different CD8+ T-cell clonality from the other group.

TCRdb keeps only in-frame clones here, not all; method: immunoSEQ multiplex PCR. The sample holds under 11,000 clones, 70% to 90% seen once. Material: CD8+ T cells sorted from blood. This receptor was identified in an adult with rheumatoid arthritis.

In nucleotides, the CDR3 is TGTGCCAGCGGGACAGGGGGAAATGAGCAGTTCTTC. Its translation is CASGTGGNEQFF. The gene calls are TRBV5-4 and TRBJ2-1; 11 nucleotides align to TRBD1. There are 12 residues in the CDR3. Germline V gene data show CDR1 as SGHNT and CDR2 as YYREEE (reference sequence). V lost 7 bases and J lost 7; bases outside the gene matches: 1.